The 21 T cell receptor beta chains given below trace back to one sample, sequenced in a study of shared clonotypes between healthy human individuals. Profiling relied on immunoSEQ multiplex PCR, and the TCRdb table lists in-frame clones only, not all of them. The sample records 490,000 or so clones, 70% to 80% being singletons. The sequencing sample was made of PBMCs. The origin of the receptors is a woman between 35 and 50 years old in good health. Some clones in this sample may be carry-over from other donors' samples.

J is TRBJ2-2 and V is TRBV10-3; D assignment may be TRBD1 or TRBD2 (7 bases each). Deletions cut 6 bases from V and 4 bases from J, with 12 bases between. Germline CDR1 ENHRY, CDR2 SYGVKD. The CDR3 sequence is 14 residues long. The CDR3 here is CAISDREGTGELFF. The CDR3 DNA follows: TGTGCCATCAGCGACAGGGAGGGCACCGGGGAGCTGTTTTTT.

The chain links TRBV7-9 to TRBJ2-5; possibly TRBD1 or TRBD2 for D (6 bases each). The CDR3 has 15 amino acids. The V and J ends lost 4 bases and 1 base respectively, with 13 bases between them. Germline V gene sequence: CDR1 SEHNR, CDR2 FQNEAQ (reference sequence). CDR3 in amino acids: CASSSGASTQETQYF. The CDR3 nucleotides read TGTGCCAGCAGCTCGGGGGCGAGCACCCAAGAGACCCAGTACTTC.

The rearrangement joins TRBV27 to TRBJ1-5; D is ambiguous. V lost 2 bases and J lost 0, with 2 bases in between. The CDR3 loop spans 13 amino acids. Germline CDR1 MNHEY, CDR2 SMNVEV (reference sequence). CDR3 sequence: CASSLISNQPQHF. Here the CDR3 DNA reads TGTGCCAGCAGTTTAATTAGCAATCAGCCCCAGCATTTT.

The J gene is TRBJ2-1, the V gene TRBV18; D is ambiguous. Trimming took 2 bases from V and 0 from J, leaving 8 bases between them. The CDR3 has 15 amino acids. Germline V gene lookup returns CDR1 KGHSH and CDR2 LQKENI. CDR3 sequence (DNA): TGTGCCAGCTCACCAACCCAGGACTCCTACAATGAGCAGTTCTTC. Residues: CASSPTQDSYNEQFF.

This clone was counted a few times. The CDR3 loop reads CASSLAGQGQETQYF. The DNA of the CDR3 is TGCGCCAGCAGCTTGGCTGGACAGGGCCAAGAGACCCAGTACTTC. The chain employs TRBV5-1 and TRBJ2-5, with 8 positions matching TRBD1. The germline gives CDR1 SGHRS, CDR2 YFSETQ. V lost 0 bases and J lost 1; bases outside the gene matches: 2. The CDR3 spans 15 residues.

The chain combines TRBV19 with TRBJ1-1, with D possibly TRBD1 on 6 matching bases. CDR1 LNHDA and CDR2 SQIVND come from the germline V gene (reference sequence). V lost 3 bases, J lost 11 bases, and 13 bases lay in between. The CDR3 contains 12 residues. The CDR3, as DNA: TGTGCCAGTAGTATGAGGGGGGGCTTGGCTTTCTTT. Its protein product is CASSMRGGLAFF.

This rearrangement joins TRBV9 to TRBJ1-2; D possibly corresponds to TRBD1 (5 bases). V was cut by 0 bases and J by 6 bases, with 18 bases left in between. Germline loops: CDR1 SGDLS, CDR2 YYNGEE. The CDR3 totals 16 residues. The CDR3 protein is CASSVDAGQGGHGYTF. The CDR3 DNA is TGTGCCAGCAGCGTAGATGCCGGGCAGGGTGGTCATGGCTACACCTTC.

This clone has only a few counts. V and J are TRBV21-1 and TRBJ2-7; whether TRBD2, the table's D call, matches the DNA was not checked. TRBV21-1 is a pseudogene. This CDR3 has 15 residues. CDR3 sequence reads: CASSYEGRESYEQYF. As DNA, the CDR3 is TGTGCCAGCAGCTATGAGGGGCGGGAGAGCTACGAGCAGTACTTC.

The chain carries TRBV5-4 and TRBJ2-3; no definite D call. The germline CDR1 and CDR2 sequences are SGHNT and YYREEE (reference sequence). Trimming removed 4 bases at V and 3 bases at J, with 15 bases between. The CDR3 is 15 amino acids. The CDR3, as DNA: TGTGCCAGCAGCACGGAGACGTTCAGGACAGATACGCAGTATTTT. It yields the protein CASSTETFRTDTQYF.

The V call is TRBV5-1, the J call TRBJ2-1; either TRBD1 or TRBD2 may fit D (5 bases each). The V gene's germline CDR1 is SGHRS and CDR2 YFSETQ. V lost 1 base and J lost 7, with 12 bases in between. The CDR3 covers 14 residues. The chain's CDR3 is CASSLTGTANEQFF. Written as DNA, the CDR3 is TGCGCCAGCAGCTTGACGGGGACGGCGAATGAGCAGTTCTTC.

The rearrangement joins TRBV5-1 to TRBJ2-7; D is tentatively TRBD1 or TRBD2 (5 bases each). The CDR3 extends over 13 amino acids. The germline V gene has CDR1 SGHRS and CDR2 YFSETQ. V gave up 0 bases and J gave up 8 bases, with 12 bases separating them. The CDR3 spells CASSLGAGRQQYF. The CDR3 DNA sequence: TGCGCCAGCAGCTTGGGGGCAGGGAGACAGCAGTACTTC. The full variable domain, its missing parts supplied by reference TRBV5-1 and TRBJ2-7, is KAGVTQTPRYLIKTRGQQVTLSCSPISGHRSVSWYQQTPGQGLQFLFEYFSETQRNKGNFPGRFSGRQFSNSRSEMNVSTLELGDSALYLCASSLGAGRQQYFGPGTRLTVT.

The gene calls are TRBV19 and TRBJ1-2; D possibly corresponds to TRBD1 (6 bases). Deletions cut 2 bases from V and 4 bases from J, with 14 bases between. The CDR3 length is 15 residues. Germline lookup yields CDR1 LNHDA and CDR2 SQIVND (reference sequence). DNA of the CDR3: TGTGCCAGTAGTATAACTGGGGGCGATCCCTATGGCTACACCTTC. It codes for CASSITGGDPYGYTF.

This clone was seen only once. The rearrangement uses TRBV4-3 and TRBJ2-7, with 7 bases identical to TRBD1. CDR1 and CDR2 (germline): LGHNA, YSLEER. Trimming cost V 3 bases and J 5 bases; bases outside gene matches: 7. CDR3 length: 14 amino acids. The chain's CDR3 is CASSQATGDHEQYF. The CDR3 DNA sequence: TGCGCCAGCAGCCAGGCCACAGGGGACCACGAGCAGTACTTC.

V and J are TRBV28 and TRBJ2-3; D is unresolved. CDR1 MDHEN and CDR2 SYDVKM come from the germline V gene. V gave up 6 bases and J gave up 4 bases, with 11 bases separating them. The CDR3 contains 13 residues. CDR3 region: CASSPVVADTQYF. Here the CDR3 DNA reads TGTGCCAGCAGCCCCGTGGTGGCAGATACGCAGTATTTT.

This clone was detected ten times or more. The sample contains more than one DNA sequence encoding this CDR3. V gene TRBV4-3 combines with J gene TRBJ2-2, with 10 nucleotides matching TRBD2. V shed 1 base and J 5 bases; nucleotides not matched to a gene: 4. Per the germline V gene, CDR1 is LGHNA and CDR2 is YSLEER. The CDR3 runs 16 residues. This chain's CDR3 is CASSQVSGRGTGELFF. The DNA of the CDR3 is TGCGCCAGCAGCCAAGTCAGCGGGAGGGGAACCGGGGAGCTGTTTTTT.

This chain joins TRBV10-3 and TRBJ2-7; D possibly matches TRBD1 or TRBD2 (6 bases each). The CDR3 runs to 14 residues. V lost 0 bases and J 9 bases, leaving 15 bases between the germline ends. Germline-derived CDR1 and CDR2 are ENHRY and SYGVKD. This CDR3 reads CAISESAGAGGQYF. As DNA, the CDR3 is TGTGCCATCAGTGAGTCTGCAGGGGCCGGGGGGCAGTACTTC.

This clone was detected once. The J gene is TRBJ1-1, the V gene TRBV5-1; no definite D call. Germline V gene lookup returns CDR1 SGHRS and CDR2 YFSETQ. V lost 4 bases and J lost 0, with 13 bases in between. This CDR3 contains 15 residues. CDR3 nucleotides: TGCGCCAGCAGCCCCCACGGAGCCCTGAACACTGAAGCTTTCTTT. Translating it yields CASSPHGALNTEAFF.

V is TRBV10-2 and J is TRBJ2-3, with 11 bases lining up with TRBD2. CDR1 WSHSY and CDR2 SAAADI come from the germline V gene. This CDR3 region has 17 residues. V trimming: 6 bases; J trimming: 4 bases; junction bases outside the gene matches: 12. The DNA of the CDR3 is TGCGCCAGCAGGAAGTGGGCGTCTAGCGGGAGGTCAGATACGCAGTATTTT. Its protein product is CASRKWASSGRSDTQYF.

The rearrangement uses TRBV2 and TRBJ1-5; TRBD1 is a possible D gene (5 bases). The V gene lost 3 bases and the J gene lost 6 bases, with 12 bases spanning the gap. The CDR3 totals 14 residues. CDR1 SNHLY and CDR2 FYNNEI come from the germline V gene. CDR3 loop: CASSDGGDGQPQHF. The CDR3 region has the DNA TGTGCCAGCAGTGATGGCGGGGACGGTCAGCCCCAGCATTTT.

The chain recombines TRBV7-6 with TRBJ2-1; 8 bases align to TRBD2. Trimming took 3 bases from V and 7 from J; bases not matched to a gene: 8. Germline CDR1 is SGHVS and CDR2 is FNYEAQ. The CDR3 has 15 residues. The CDR3 sequence is CASSLSTSAVNEQFF. CDR3 nucleotides: TGTGCCAGCAGCTTGTCGACTAGCGCTGTGAATGAGCAGTTCTTC.

V gene TRBV30 combines with J gene TRBJ2-5; no firm D call. V lost 1 base, J lost 0 bases, and 6 bases lay in between. CDR3 length: 13 residues. Germline values: CDR1 GTSNPN, CDR2 SVGIG (reference sequence). CDR3 amino acids: CAWSGVDQETQYF. CDR3 nucleotides: TGTGCCTGGAGTGGGGTAGACCAAGAGACCCAGTACTTC.